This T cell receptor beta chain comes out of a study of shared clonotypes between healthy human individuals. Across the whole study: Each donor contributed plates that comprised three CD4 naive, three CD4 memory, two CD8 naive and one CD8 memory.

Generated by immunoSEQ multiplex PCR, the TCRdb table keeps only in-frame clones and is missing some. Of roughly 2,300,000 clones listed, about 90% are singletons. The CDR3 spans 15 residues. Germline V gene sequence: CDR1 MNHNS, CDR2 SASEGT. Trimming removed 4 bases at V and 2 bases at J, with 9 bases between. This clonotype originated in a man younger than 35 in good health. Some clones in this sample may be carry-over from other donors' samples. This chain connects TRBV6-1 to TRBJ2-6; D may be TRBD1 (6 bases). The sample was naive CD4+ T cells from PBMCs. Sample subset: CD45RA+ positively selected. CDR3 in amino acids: CASSGQVTGANVLTF. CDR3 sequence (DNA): TGTGCCAGCAGTGGACAGGTGACTGGGGCCAACGTCCTGACTTTC.